Below, 3 T cell receptor beta chains from the same sample are listed, as sequenced in a study of cytomegalovirus exposure and HLA in healthy donors. Primers for the PCR totalled 60 Vbeta and 13 Jbeta. Produced via immunoSEQ multiplex PCR; TCRdb's table is partial and in-frame only. The sample records some 140,000 clones, 87% being singletons. Specimen: PBMCs. These receptors all stem from a woman in her thirties in good health and CMV-seronegative.

The chain is built from TRBV30 and TRBJ1-1; D remains ambiguous. The CDR3 length is 13 residues. Germline CDR1 GTSNPN, CDR2 SVGIG (reference sequence). Between the trimmed V and J ends, which lost 4 bases and 1 base, there was a span of 10 bases. CDR3 sequence: CAWKRGSNTEAFF. The CDR3 nucleotides read TGTGCCTGGAAACGAGGCTCGAACACTGAAGCTTTCTTT.

The chain employs TRBV18 and TRBJ2-2; 14 bases are shared with TRBD2. Trimming took 3 bases from V and 0 from J; bases not matched to a gene: 15. The germline V gene has CDR1 KGHSH and CDR2 LQKENI. The CDR3 totals 22 residues. The CDR3: CASSPKDHRGLAGATNTGELFF. CDR3 DNA: TGTGCCAGCTCACCGAAAGACCACAGGGGACTAGCGGGGGCGACGAACACCGGGGAGCTGTTTTTT.

This sequence joins TRBV18 and TRBJ2-3, with 11 positions matching TRBD2. CDR3 length: 15 amino acids. The germline V gene has CDR1 KGHSH and CDR2 LQKENI. The V and J ends lost 6 bases and 3 bases, in that order; junction bases with no gene match: 5. CDR3 DNA: TGTGCCAGCTCTCCCTCTAGCGGGAGGACAGATACGCAGTATTTT. Amino acids: CASSPSSGRTDTQYF.